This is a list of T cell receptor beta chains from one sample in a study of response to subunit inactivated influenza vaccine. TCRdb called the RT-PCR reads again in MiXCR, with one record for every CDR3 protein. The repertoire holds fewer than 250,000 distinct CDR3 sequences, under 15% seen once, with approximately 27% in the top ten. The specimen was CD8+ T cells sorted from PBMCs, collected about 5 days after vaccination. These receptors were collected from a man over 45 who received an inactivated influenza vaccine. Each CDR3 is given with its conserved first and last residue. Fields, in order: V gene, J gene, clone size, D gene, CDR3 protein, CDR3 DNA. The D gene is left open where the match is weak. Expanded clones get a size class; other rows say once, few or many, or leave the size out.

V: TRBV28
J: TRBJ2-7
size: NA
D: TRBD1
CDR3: CASSWGPGQGAHEQYF
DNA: TGTGCCAGCAGCTGGGGCCCGGGACAGGGGGCGCACGAGCAGTACTTC

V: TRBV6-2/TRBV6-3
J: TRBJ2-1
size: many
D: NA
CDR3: CASSYLRGSSYNEQFF
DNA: TGTGCCAGCAGTTACTTGCGCGGTAGCTCCTACAATGAGCAGTTCTTC

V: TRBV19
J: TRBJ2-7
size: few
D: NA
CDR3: CASSSPWTYSPYEQYF
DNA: TGTGCCAGTAGTTCCCCCTGGACCTATTCCCCCTACGAGCAGTACTTC

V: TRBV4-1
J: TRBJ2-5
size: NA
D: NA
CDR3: CASSQVGRGVWDQYF
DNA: TGCGCCAGCAGCCAAGTAGGACGGGGAGTATGGGACCAGTACTTC

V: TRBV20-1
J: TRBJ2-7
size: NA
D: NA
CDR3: CSADNTKVYEQYF
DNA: TGCAGTGCTGACAATACGAAAGTCTACGAGCAGTACTTC

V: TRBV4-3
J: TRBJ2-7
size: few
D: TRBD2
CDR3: CASSRERGDLWEQYF
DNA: TGCGCCAGCAGCCGAGAGCGGGGGGACCTCTGGGAGCAGTACTTC

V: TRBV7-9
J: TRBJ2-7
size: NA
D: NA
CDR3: CASSLLAGSSYEQYF
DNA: TGTGCCAGCAGCCTCCTGGCGGGGAGCTCCTACGAGCAGTACTTC

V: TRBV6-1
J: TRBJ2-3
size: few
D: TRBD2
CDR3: CASSPRTSGGHTDTQYF
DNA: TGTGCCAGCAGTCCTAGGACTAGCGGGGGGCACACAGATACGCAGTATTTT

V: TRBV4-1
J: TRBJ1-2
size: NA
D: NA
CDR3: CASSSQVLGSSYGYTF
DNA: TGCGCCAGCAGCAGCCAAGTGTTAGGGTCCAGCTATGGCTACACCTTC

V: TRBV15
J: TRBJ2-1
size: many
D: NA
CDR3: CATSIKLVYEQFF
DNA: TGTGCCACCAGCATTAAACTAGTCTATGAGCAGTTCTTC

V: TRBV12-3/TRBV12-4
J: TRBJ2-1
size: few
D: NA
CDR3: CASLLGNEQFF
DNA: TGTGCCAGCCTATTGGGGAATGAGCAGTTCTTC

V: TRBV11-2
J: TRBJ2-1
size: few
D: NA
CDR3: CASSLVLTRYNEQFF
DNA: TGTGCCAGCAGCTTAGTTTTGACCCGGTACAATGAGCAGTTCTTC

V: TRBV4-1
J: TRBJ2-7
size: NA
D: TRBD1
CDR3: CASSQGGTVYLYEQYF
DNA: TGCGCCAGCAGCCAAGGGGGGACAGTTTACCTCTACGAGCAGTACTTC

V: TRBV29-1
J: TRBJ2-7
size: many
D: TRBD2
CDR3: CSVDLAGSYEQYF
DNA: TGCAGCGTTGATCTAGCGGGGAGCTACGAGCAGTACTTC

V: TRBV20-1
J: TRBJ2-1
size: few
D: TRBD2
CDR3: CSARDLLAGNEQFF
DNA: TGCAGTGCTAGAGATCTACTAGCGGGCAATGAGCAGTTCTTC

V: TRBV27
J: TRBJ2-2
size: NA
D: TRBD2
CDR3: CASSSSGRAGELFF
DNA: TGTGCCAGCAGTTCCTCGGGGAGGGCCGGGGAGCTGTTTTTT

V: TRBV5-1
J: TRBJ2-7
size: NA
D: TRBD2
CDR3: CASSSSGNWYEQYF
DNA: TGCGCCAGCAGCTCTAGCGGGAATTGGTACGAGCAGTACTTC

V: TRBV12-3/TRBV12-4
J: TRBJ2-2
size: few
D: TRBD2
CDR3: CASSPPGSGRNTGELFF
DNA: TGTGCCAGCAGTCCCCCGGGTAGCGGGAGGAACACCGGGGAGCTGTTTTTT

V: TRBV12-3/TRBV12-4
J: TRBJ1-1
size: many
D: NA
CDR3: CASSPLLQGIEAFF
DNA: TGTGCCAGCAGTCCGCTCTTACAGGGTATCGAAGCTTTCTTT

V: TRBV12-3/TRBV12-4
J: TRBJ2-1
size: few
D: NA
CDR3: CASSPPGAEQFF
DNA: TGTGCCAGCAGTCCTCCAGGGGCTGAGCAGTTCTTC

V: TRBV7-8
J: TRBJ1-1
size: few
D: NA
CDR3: CASSTHTEAFF
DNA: TGTGCCAGCAGCACCCACACTGAAGCTTTCTTT

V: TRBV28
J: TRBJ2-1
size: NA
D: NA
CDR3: CASSPLDLYNEQFF
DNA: TGTGCCAGCAGTCCCTTGGACCTCTACAATGAGCAGTTCTTC

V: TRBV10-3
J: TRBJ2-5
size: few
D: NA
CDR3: CAISNRDSNQETQYF
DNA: TGTGCCATCAGCAACCGGGACTCAAACCAAGAGACCCAGTACTTC

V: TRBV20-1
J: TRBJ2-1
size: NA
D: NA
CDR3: CSARDVDNVGEQFF
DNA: TGCAGTGCTAGAGACGTCGACAACGTTGGTGAGCAGTTCTTC

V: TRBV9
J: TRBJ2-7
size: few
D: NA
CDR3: CASSGRDTYEQYF
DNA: TGTGCCAGCAGCGGCCGGGACACCTACGAGCAGTACTTC

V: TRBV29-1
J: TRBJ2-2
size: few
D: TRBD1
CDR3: CSVEDRRQGAVTGELFF
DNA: TGCAGCGTTGAAGACCGAAGACAGGGGGCGGTCACCGGGGAGCTGTTTTTT

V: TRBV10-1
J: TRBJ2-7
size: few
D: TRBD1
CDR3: CASGKTGNEQYF
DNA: TGCGCCAGCGGGAAGACAGGGAACGAGCAGTACTTC

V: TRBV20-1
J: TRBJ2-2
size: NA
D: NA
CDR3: CSANDPVAGELFF
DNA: TGCAGTGCTAACGACCCGGTAGCCGGGGAGCTGTTTTTT

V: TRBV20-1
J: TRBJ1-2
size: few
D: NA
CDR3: CSAPRDSLSPFYGYTF
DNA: TGCAGTGCTCCCCGTGACAGCCTTTCCCCTTTCTATGGCTACACCTTC

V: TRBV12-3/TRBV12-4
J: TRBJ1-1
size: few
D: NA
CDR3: CASSSPDRTMNTEAFF
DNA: TGTGCCAGCAGCTCCCCCGATAGGACGATGAACACTGAAGCTTTCTTT

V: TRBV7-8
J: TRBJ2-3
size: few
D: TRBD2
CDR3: CASSYSSGSPDTQYF
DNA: TGTGCCAGCAGCTATAGTAGCGGGTCCCCAGATACGCAGTATTTT

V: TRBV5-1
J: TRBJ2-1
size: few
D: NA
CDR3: CASSLDYSSYNEQFF
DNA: TGCGCCAGCAGCTTAGATTATAGCTCCTACAATGAGCAGTTCTTC

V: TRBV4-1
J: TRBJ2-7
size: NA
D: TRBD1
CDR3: CASSQVDRGLYEQYF
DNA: TGCGCCAGCAGCCAAGTGGACAGGGGGCTCTACGAGCAGTACTTC

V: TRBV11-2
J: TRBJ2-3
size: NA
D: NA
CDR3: CASSPTPTDTQYF
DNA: TGTGCCAGCAGCCCAACTCCCACAGATACGCAGTATTTT

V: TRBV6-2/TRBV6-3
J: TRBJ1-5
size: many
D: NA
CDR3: CASSYSRRETSHQPQHF
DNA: TGTGCCAGCAGTTACTCGAGGAGGGAGACGTCCCATCAGCCCCAGCATTTT

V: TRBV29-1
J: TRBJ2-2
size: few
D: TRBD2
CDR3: CGGTSGTGELFF
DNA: TGCGGAGGGACTAGCGGCACCGGGGAGCTGTTTTTT

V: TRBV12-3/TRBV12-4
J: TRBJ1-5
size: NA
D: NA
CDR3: CASSFGGVTSNQPQHF
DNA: TGTGCCAGCAGTTTTGGGGGGGTTACTAGCAATCAGCCCCAGCATTTT

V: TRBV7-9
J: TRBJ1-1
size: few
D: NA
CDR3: CASTQGPEAFF
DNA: TGTGCCAGCACGCAGGGCCCTGAAGCTTTCTTT

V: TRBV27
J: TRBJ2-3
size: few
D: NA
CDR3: CASSPHSTDTQYF
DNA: TGTGCCAGCAGTCCCCATAGCACAGATACGCAGTATTTT

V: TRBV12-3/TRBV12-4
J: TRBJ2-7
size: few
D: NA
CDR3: CASSPGQSSYEQYF
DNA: TGTGCCAGCAGCCCCGGACAAAGCTCCTACGAGCAGTACTTC

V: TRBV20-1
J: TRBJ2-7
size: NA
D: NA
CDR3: CSAWGRTSYEQYF
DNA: TGCAGTGCCTGGGGGAGAACATCTTACGAGCAGTACTTC

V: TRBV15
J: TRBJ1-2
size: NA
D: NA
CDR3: CATSTGPYGYTF
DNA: TGTGCCACGTCGACAGGTCCCTATGGCTACACCTTC

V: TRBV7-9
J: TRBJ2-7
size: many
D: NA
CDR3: CASSLDSPHEQYF
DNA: TGTGCCAGCAGCTTGGACAGCCCCCACGAGCAGTACTTC

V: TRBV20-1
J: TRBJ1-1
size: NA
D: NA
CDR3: CSARDSWVKGNTEAFF
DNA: TGCAGTGCTAGAGATTCTTGGGTAAAGGGGAACACTGAAGCTTTCTTT

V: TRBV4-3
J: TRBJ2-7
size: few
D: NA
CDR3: CASSQVATETGYEQYF
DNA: TGCGCCAGCAGCCAAGTGGCCACCGAAACCGGGTACGAGCAGTACTTC

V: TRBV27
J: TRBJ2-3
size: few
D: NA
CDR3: CASSLFQTDTQYF
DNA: TGTGCCAGCAGTTTATTTCAGACAGATACGCAGTATTTT

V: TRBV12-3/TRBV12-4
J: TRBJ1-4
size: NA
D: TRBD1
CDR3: CASSFGQATEKLFF
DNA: TGTGCCAGCAGTTTCGGACAGGCAACTGAAAAACTGTTTTTT

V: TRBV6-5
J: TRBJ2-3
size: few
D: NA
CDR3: CASSYLRSTDTQYF
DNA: TGTGCCAGCAGTTATCTCCGGAGCACAGATACGCAGTATTTT

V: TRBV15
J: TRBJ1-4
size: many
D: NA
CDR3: CATSSPTDVTNEKLFF
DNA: TGTGCCACCAGCTCCCCGACGGACGTTACTAATGAAAAACTGTTTTTT

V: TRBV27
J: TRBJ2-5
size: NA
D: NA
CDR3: CASSLAGSWETQYF
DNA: TGTGCCAGCAGTTTAGCCGGGAGCTGGGAGACCCAGTACTTC

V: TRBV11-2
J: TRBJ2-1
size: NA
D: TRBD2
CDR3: CASSSYSGILFF
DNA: TGTGCCAGCAGCTCCTATAGCGGGATTTTGTTCTTC

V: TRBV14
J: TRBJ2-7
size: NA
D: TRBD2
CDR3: CASSRGGMRYEQYF
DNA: TGTGCCAGCAGCCGGGGGGGGATGAGGTACGAGCAGTACTTC

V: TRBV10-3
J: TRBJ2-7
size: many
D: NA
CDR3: CAISEAAGDEQYF
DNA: TGTGCCATCAGTGAAGCCGCAGGGGACGAGCAGTACTTC

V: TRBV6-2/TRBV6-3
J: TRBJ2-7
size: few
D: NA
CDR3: CASSYLGTTDNYEQYF
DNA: TGTGCCAGCAGTTACCTAGGGACCACCGACAACTACGAGCAGTACTTC

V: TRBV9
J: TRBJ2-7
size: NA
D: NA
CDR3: CASSDAGPGDEQYF
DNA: TGTGCCAGCAGCGATGCGGGCCCGGGGGACGAGCAGTACTTC